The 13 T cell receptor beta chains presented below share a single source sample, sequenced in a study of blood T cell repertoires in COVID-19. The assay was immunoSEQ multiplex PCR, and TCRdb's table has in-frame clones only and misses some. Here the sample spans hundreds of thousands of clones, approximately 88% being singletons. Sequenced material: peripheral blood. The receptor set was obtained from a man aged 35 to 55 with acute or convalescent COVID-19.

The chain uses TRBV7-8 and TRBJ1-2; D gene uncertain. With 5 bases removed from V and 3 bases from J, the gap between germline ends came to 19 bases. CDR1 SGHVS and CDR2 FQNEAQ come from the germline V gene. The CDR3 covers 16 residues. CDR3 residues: CASSPGLSGIDYGYTF. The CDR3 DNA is TGTGCCAGCAGCCCCGGACTGAGCGGAATTGACTATGGCTACACCTTC.

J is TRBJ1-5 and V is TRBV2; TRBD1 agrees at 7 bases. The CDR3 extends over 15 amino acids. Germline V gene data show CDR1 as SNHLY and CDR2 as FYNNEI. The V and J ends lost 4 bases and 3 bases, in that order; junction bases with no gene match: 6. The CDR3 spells CASSAAGTDNQPQHF. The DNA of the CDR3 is TGTGCCAGCAGTGCAGCCGGGACAGACAATCAGCCCCAGCATTTT.

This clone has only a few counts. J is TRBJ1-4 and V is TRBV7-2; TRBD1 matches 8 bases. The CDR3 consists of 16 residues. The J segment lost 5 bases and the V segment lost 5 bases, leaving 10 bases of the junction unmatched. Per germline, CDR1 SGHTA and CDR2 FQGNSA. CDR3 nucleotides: TGTGCCAGCAGCCCCTGGCTGGCAGGGGGCAATGAAAAACTGTTTTTT. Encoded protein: CASSPWLAGGNEKLFF.

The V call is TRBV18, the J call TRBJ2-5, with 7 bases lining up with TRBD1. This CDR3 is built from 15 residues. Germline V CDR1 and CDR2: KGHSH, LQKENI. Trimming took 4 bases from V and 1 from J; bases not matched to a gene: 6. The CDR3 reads CASSRQGHLQETQYF. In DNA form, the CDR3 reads TGTGCCAGCTCACGACAGGGACACCTCCAAGAGACCCAGTACTTC.

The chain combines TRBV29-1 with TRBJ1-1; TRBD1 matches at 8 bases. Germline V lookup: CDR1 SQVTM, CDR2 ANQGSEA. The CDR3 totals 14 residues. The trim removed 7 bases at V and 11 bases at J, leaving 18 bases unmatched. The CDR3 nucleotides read TGCAGCGCTCTCCGGGACAGGAATGCTCAAGGGGCTTTCTTT. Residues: CSALRDRNAQGAFF.

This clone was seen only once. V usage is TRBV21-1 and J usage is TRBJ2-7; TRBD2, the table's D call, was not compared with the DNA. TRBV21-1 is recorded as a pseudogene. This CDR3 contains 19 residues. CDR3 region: CASSETSGVPRFSSYEQYF. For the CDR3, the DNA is TGTGCCAGCAGCGAGACTAGCGGGGTCCCTCGCTTCAGCTCCTACGAGCAGTACTTC.

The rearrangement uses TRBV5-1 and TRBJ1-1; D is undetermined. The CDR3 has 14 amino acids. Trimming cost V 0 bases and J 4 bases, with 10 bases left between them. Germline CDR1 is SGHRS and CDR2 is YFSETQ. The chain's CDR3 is CASSLAPGTTEAFF. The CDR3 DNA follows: TGCGCCAGCAGCTTGGCGCCGGGAACCACTGAAGCTTTCTTT.

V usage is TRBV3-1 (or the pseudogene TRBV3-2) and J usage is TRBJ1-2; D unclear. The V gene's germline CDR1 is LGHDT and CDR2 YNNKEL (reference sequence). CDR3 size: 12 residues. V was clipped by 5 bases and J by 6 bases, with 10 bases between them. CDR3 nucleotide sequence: TGTGCCAGCAGCTTTTGGGGAGATGGCTACACCTTC. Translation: CASSFWGDGYTF.

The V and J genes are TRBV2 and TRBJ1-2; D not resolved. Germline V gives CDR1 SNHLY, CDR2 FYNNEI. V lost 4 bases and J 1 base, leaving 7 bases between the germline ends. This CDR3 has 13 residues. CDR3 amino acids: CASSAVSNYGYTF. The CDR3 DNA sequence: TGTGCCAGCAGTGCAGTCAGTAACTATGGCTACACCTTC.

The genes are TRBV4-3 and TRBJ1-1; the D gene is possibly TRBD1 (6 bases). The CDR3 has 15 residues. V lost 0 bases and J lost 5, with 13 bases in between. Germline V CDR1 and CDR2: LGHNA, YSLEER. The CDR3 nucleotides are TGCGCCAGCAGCCAAGATGCTAGGGGGAGAACTGAAGCTTTCTTT. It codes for CASSQDARGRTEAFF.

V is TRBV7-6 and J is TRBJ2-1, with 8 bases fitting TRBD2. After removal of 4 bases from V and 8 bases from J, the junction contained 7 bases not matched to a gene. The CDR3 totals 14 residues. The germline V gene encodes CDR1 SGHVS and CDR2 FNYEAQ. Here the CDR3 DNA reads TGTGCCAGCAGCTGGAGCGGGAGAGGGGATGAGCAGTTCTTC. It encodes CASSWSGRGDEQFF.

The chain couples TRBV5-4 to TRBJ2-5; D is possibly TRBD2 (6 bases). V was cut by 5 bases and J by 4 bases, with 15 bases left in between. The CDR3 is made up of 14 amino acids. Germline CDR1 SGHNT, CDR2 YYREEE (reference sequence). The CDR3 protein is CASSSGLEIETQYF. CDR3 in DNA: TGTGCCAGCAGTTCGGGACTCGAGATAGAGACCCAGTACTTC. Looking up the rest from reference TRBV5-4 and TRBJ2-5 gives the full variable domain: ETGVTQSPTHLIKTRGQQVTLRCSSQSGHNTVSWYQQALGQGPQFIFQYYREEENGRGNFPPRFSGLQFPNYSSELNVNALELDDSALYLCASSSGLEIETQYFGPGTRLLVL.

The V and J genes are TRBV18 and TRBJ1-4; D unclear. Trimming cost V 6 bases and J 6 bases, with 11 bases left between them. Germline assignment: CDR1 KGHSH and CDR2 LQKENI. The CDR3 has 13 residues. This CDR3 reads CASSTLADEKLFF. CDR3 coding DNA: TGTGCCAGCTCGACTTTAGCGGATGAAAAACTGTTTTTT. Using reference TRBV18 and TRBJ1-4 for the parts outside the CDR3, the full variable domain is NAGVMQNPRHLVRRRGQEARLRCSPMKGHSHVYWYRQLPEEGLKFMVYLQKENIIDESGMPKERFSAEFPKEGPSILRIQQVVRGDSAAYFCASSTLADEKLFFGSGTQLSVL.